The clone carrying this T cell receptor beta chain was observed a handful of times. Its specificity is not known. These data are taken from a study of identical twins. TCRdb reprocessed the 5' RACE reads via MiXCR and lists one record per CDR3 protein. Of fewer than 800,000 distinct CDR3 sequences listed, 7.1% were seen once; the top ten hold roughly 1.6%. This CDR3 comprises 12 residues. Trimming pared 3 bases from V and 5 bases from J, leaving 7 bases between. Germline V lookup: CDR1 SNHLY, CDR2 FYNNEI. Overall study results and limits: The abundant beta clonotypes from cord blood had fewer insertions, and memory repertoires had none of this.

These data also featured in a second study, about yellow fever vaccine responses in identical twins.

This receptor was obtained from a woman under 30 in good health. The rearrangement uses TRBV2 and TRBJ1-1; D gene ambiguous. The specimen sequenced was PBMCs. The CDR3 region has the DNA TGTGCCAGCAGTGATGATCTAACTGAAGCTTTCTTT. As protein: CASSDDLTEAFF.